The rows below give T cell receptor beta chains drawn from one sample of a study of shared clonotypes between healthy human individuals. TCRdb's table, derived via immunoSEQ multiplex PCR, lists solely in-frame clones and lacks some. This sample carries about 600,000 clones, less than 98% of them seen once, and the ten largest clones take approximately 0.057%. Material for sequencing was naive CD4+ T cells sorted from blood. These receptors were collected from a young woman in good health. CDR3s include the opening cysteine and the closing phenylalanine or tryptophan. The D gene is left open where the match is weak. A row's size may be missing; if present it is once, few, many or a size class.

abundance,j_gene,d_gene,v_gene,CDR3nt,CDR3aa
NA,TRBJ2-3,TRBD2,TRBV5-4,TGTGCCAGCAAAAAAGCGGGAGGGCAGAAAGATACGCAGTATTTT,CASKKAGGQKDTQYF
NA,TRBJ1-2,NA,TRBV9,TGTGCCAGCAGCGTAGGGGATCCTAACTATGGCTACACCTTC,CASSVGDPNYGYTF
once,TRBJ1-2,NA,TRBV25-1,TGTGCCAGCAGTGTGCAAGTGGACTATGGCTACACCTTC,CASSVQVDYGYTF
NA,TRBJ2-1,TRBD2,TRBV6-5,TGTGCCAGCAGTTACTCGGGACTAGCGGTGAATGAGCAGTTCTTC,CASSYSGLAVNEQFF
NA,TRBJ2-1,TRBD2,TRBV19,TGTGCCAGTAGCCGCGGGGGCTCCTACAATGAGCAGTTCTTC,CASSRGGSYNEQFF
once,TRBJ2-5,NA,TRBV10-3,TGTGCCATCAGAAACCGGGGCCCAATAAACCAAGAGACCCAGTACTTC,CAIRNRGPINQETQYF
NA,TRBJ1-5,NA,TRBV7-6,TGTGCCAGCAGCTTATCACAGGATCGCAATCAGCCCCAGCATTTT,CASSLSQDRNQPQHF
NA,TRBJ1-5,TRBD1,TRBV7-2,TGTGCCAGCAGCTCACGGCCAGGGGGATCTCAGCCCCAGCATTTT,CASSSRPGGSQPQHF
NA,TRBJ2-1,NA,TRBV18,TGTGCCAGCTCACCACCGGGCACCTACTCCTACAATGAGCAGTTCTTC,CASSPPGTYSYNEQFF
NA,TRBJ2-3,TRBD1,TRBV29-1,TGCAGCATTCCGGGACAGAGAAGCACAGATACGCAGTATTTT,CSIPGQRSTDTQYF
NA,TRBJ1-2,TRBD1,TRBV19,TGTGCCAGTAGTCCACGTACGGGACAGCACCCTTATGGCTACACCTTC,CASSPRTGQHPYGYTF
NA,TRBJ2-1,TRBD2,TRBV6-1,TGTGCCAGCAGTGCATGGACTAGCGGCTACAATGAGCAGTTCTTC,CASSAWTSGYNEQFF
once,TRBJ2-2,NA,TRBV5-1,TGCGCCAGCAGCTTGACCACGGGACATAACACCGGGGAGCTGTTTTTT,CASSLTTGHNTGELFF
NA,TRBJ2-5,NA,TRBV30,TGTGCCTGGAACAGAGGACAGGGACTATCCTACCAAGAGACCCAGTACTTC,CAWNRGQGLSYQETQYF
NA,TRBJ2-1,TRBD1,TRBV2,TGTGCCAGTCGACAGGGTAGGGCCTACAATGAGCAGTTCTTC,CASRQGRAYNEQFF
NA,TRBJ2-7,NA,TRBV28,TGTGCCAGCAGTTTGACAGTCCCTGCCTACGAGCAGTACTTC,CASSLTVPAYEQYF
NA,TRBJ2-5,NA,TRBV18,TGTGCCAGCTCACCAGGGACCCCTCAAGAGACCCAGTACTTC,CASSPGTPQETQYF
NA,TRBJ2-3,NA,TRBV28,TGTGCCAGCAGTTTTTCGTCCGTGAACACGCAGTATTTT,CASSFSSVNTQYF
NA,TRBJ2-2,TRBD1,TRBV28,TGTGCCAGCAGTTTGGGATACATACGGACAGGCAAGAACGGGGAGCTGTTTTTT,CASSLGYIRTGKNGELFF
NA,TRBJ2-3,NA,TRBV18,TGTGCCAGCTCACCACCGGTCACGACAGATACGCAGTATTTT,CASSPPVTTDTQYF